Included here is one TCR beta chain sequence, with context. Its antigen is not known. This specimen belongs to a study of shared clonotypes between healthy human individuals. Some clones are missing from TCRdb's copy, which holds only in-frame ones; the method was immunoSEQ multiplex PCR. The sample holds about 680,000 clones, approximately 79% seen once. Study-wide results and limits: Among non-shared clonotypes, generation probabilities were lower than among those shared by all four donors. Larger richness was generally estimated for naive than memory subsets. In the sorted subsets, rarefaction showed sequencing was incomplete despite large depth.

Germline CDR1 is SGHRS and CDR2 is YFSETQ. The CDR3 has 13 amino acids. V was shortened by 1 base and J by 5 bases, with 9 bases between the two germline ends. The chain couples TRBV5-1 to TRBJ2-5; maybe TRBD2 (5 bases). Sequencing input: memory CD4+ T cells sorted from blood. Subset in this sample: CD45RA-negative fraction. The TCR originated in a woman aged 25 to 39 in good health. For the CDR3, the DNA is TGCGCCAGCAGCTTGCGGGGTAGGGAGACCCAGTACTTC. It encodes CASSLRGRETQYF.